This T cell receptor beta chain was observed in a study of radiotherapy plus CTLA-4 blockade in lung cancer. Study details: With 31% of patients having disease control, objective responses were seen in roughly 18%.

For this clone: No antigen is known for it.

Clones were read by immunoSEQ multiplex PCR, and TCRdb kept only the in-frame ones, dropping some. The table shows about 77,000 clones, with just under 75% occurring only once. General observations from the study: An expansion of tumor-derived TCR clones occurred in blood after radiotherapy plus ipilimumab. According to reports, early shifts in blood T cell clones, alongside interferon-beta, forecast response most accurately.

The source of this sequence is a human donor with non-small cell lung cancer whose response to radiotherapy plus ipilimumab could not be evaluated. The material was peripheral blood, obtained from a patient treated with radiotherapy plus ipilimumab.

CDR3 amino acids: CASSSRQGDEAFF. The CDR3 nucleotides read TGTGCCAGCAGCTCGAGACAGGGGGATGAAGCTTTCTTT. This chain connects TRBV11-2 to TRBJ1-1; 9 positions match TRBD1. CDR3 length equals 13 residues. Germline trimming cut 4 bases from V and 7 bases from J; bases unmatched to any gene: 4. The germline V gene has CDR1 SGHAT and CDR2 FQNNGV. The complete variable domain, with remaining parts taken from reference TRBV11-2 and TRBJ1-1, reads EAGVAQSPRYKIIEKRQSVAFWCNPISGHATLYWYQQILGQGPKLLIQFQNNGVVDDSQLPKDRFSAERLKGVDSTLKIQPAKLEDSAVYLCASSSRQGDEAFFGQGTRLTVV.